Each of the 12 T cell receptor beta chains below was sequenced from the same sample in a study of cytomegalovirus exposure and HLA in healthy donors. In the PCR, 60 Vbeta and 13 Jbeta primers were used. Profiled with immunoSEQ multiplex PCR; TCRdb holds only in-frame clones, not every one. The data show 90,000 to 120,000 clones, more than 75% seen once. The specimen sequenced was PBMCs. The receptors shown here come from a woman aged 45-65 years in good health and CMV-seropositive.

The rearrangement joins TRBV6-1 to TRBJ1-1; 7 bases are a match to TRBD1. Germline-derived CDR1 and CDR2 are MNHNS and SASEGT. With V trimmed by 5 bases and J by 0 bases, 3 bases remained unmatched. The length of the CDR3 is 14 residues. The CDR3 is CASSFQGVNTEAFF. CDR3 sequence (DNA): TGTGCCAGCAGTTTTCAGGGGGTGAACACTGAAGCTTTCTTT.

The CDR3 loop is CASSDRGGNQPQHF. Written as DNA, the CDR3 is TGTGCCAGCAGTGACAGGGGAGGCAATCAGCCCCAGCATTTT. V and J are TRBV2 and TRBJ1-5; D is perhaps TRBD1 (6 bases). This CDR3 spans 14 amino acids. V was shortened by 3 bases and J by 2 bases, with 8 bases between the two germline ends. The germline V gene has CDR1 SNHLY and CDR2 FYNNEI. The complete variable domain, with remaining parts taken from reference TRBV2 and TRBJ1-5, reads EPEVTQTPSHQVTQMGQEVILRCVPISNHLYFYWYRQILGQKVEFLVSFYNNEISEKSEIFDDQFSVERPDGSNFTLKIRSTKLEDSAMYFCASSDRGGNQPQHFGDGTRLSIL.

This chain uses TRBV18 with TRBJ1-1; 10 nucleotides line up with TRBD1. The CDR3 extends over 13 amino acids. V lost 6 bases and J lost 8; bases outside the gene matches: 6. CDR1 and CDR2 from the germline V gene are KGHSH and LQKENI. CDR3 DNA sequence: TGTGCCAGCTCGGGGACAGGGGACTACGAAGCTTTCTTT. Translated, it gives CASSGTGDYEAFF.

This sequence joins TRBV9 and TRBJ1-1; possibly TRBD1 for D (6 bases). CDR3 length: 19 residues. Germline V lookup: CDR1 SGDLS, CDR2 YYNGEE. V was cut by 3 bases and J by 1 base, with 25 bases left in between. The CDR3 is CASSGHRDTRGRGNTEAFF. CDR3 DNA sequence: TGTGCCAGCAGCGGCCACCGGGACACCCGTGGAAGGGGGAACACTGAAGCTTTCTTT.

The chain is built from TRBV5-8 and TRBJ2-3; no clear D gene. The CDR3 covers 15 residues. Looked up from germline, CDR1 is SGHTS and CDR2 is YDEGEE. V was pared by 2 bases and J by 5 bases, with 15 bases between. CDR3 sequence reads: CASSLTTRLRDTQYF. CDR3 sequence (DNA): TGTGCCAGCAGCTTAACCACACGTTTAAGAGATACGCAGTATTTT.

This clone was found a few times. V is TRBV4-2 and J is TRBJ1-3; 7 bases are a match to TRBD1. The trim removed 3 bases at V and 8 bases at J, leaving 13 bases unmatched. CDR3 length: 16 residues. The germline V gene encodes CDR1 LGHNA and CDR2 YNFKEQ. The CDR3 loop reads CASSHYPTGSEYTIYF. DNA of the CDR3: TGTGCCAGCAGCCATTATCCGACAGGGTCGGAGTACACCATATATTTT.

Points on this clone: The same CDR3 also results from other DNA sequences found in this sample. The V and J genes are TRBV18 and TRBJ2-3; 7 nucleotides match TRBD2. V was clipped by 3 bases and J by 1 base; unmatched bases: 1. This CDR3 contains 14 residues. Germline V gene data show CDR1 as KGHSH and CDR2 as LQKENI. This CDR3 reads CASSPGGGTDTQYF. DNA of the CDR3: TGTGCCAGCTCACCGGGAGGGGGCACAGATACGCAGTATTTT.

The chain employs TRBV5-5 and TRBJ2-1; D gene uncertain. Germline assignment: CDR1 SGHKS and CDR2 YYEKEE (reference sequence). V was cut by 0 bases and J by 4 bases, with 14 bases left in between. The CDR3 spans 16 residues. In nucleotides, the CDR3 is TGTGCCAGCAGCTTGGATGTACAGAATGCGTACAATGAGCAGTTCTTC. It is translated as CASSLDVQNAYNEQFF. The full variable domain, in which reference TRBV5-5 and TRBJ2-1 provide the parts outside the CDR3, is DAGVTQSPTHLIKTRGQQVTLRCSPISGHKSVSWYQQVLGQGPQFIFQYYEKEERGRGNFPDRFSARQFPNYSSELNVNALLLGDSALYLCASSLDVQNAYNEQFFGPGTRLTVL.

V gene TRBV12-5 combines with J gene TRBJ2-1; 12 bases align to TRBD1. V was pared by 0 bases and J by 9 bases, with 6 bases of the junction left unmatched. Germline CDR1 reads LGHNT; CDR2 reads FRNRAP. The CDR3 sequence is 16 residues long. CDR3 in amino acids: CASGLVLGQGAGEQFF. CDR3 sequence (DNA): TGTGCTAGTGGTTTGGTACTGGGACAGGGGGCAGGTGAGCAGTTCTTC.

In this sample, this clone turned up a few times. The chain links TRBV30 to TRBJ1-5; D gene uncertain. The CDR3 totals 13 residues. CDR1 is GTSNPN and CDR2 is SVGIG in the germline V gene (reference sequence). Trimming shortened V by 1 base and J by 3 bases, and 7 bases separated the two germline ends. The CDR3 DNA reads as TGTGCCTGGAGTGGAGGTTACAATCAGCCCCAGCATTTT. This encodes CAWSGGYNQPQHF.

The chain links TRBV11-2 to TRBJ2-2; TRBD1 might be the D (5 bases). The CDR3 runs to 15 residues. In germline, CDR1 is SGHAT, CDR2 FQNNGV. V lost 5 bases, J lost 4 bases, and 14 bases lay in between. The CDR3, as DNA: TGTGCCAGCAGCCTAACCGACAGCTCCACCGGGGAGCTGTTTTTT. It is translated as CASSLTDSSTGELFF.

J is TRBJ2-7 and V is TRBV5-4; tentative D call: TRBD1 (5 bases). Germline V lookup: CDR1 SGHNT, CDR2 YYREEE (reference sequence). The CDR3 extends over 15 amino acids. V was trimmed by 0 bases and J by 3 bases, leaving 13 bases between them. This CDR3 is CASSLDPGRGYEQYF. The CDR3 DNA is TGTGCCAGCAGCTTGGATCCAGGTAGGGGCTACGAGCAGTACTTC.